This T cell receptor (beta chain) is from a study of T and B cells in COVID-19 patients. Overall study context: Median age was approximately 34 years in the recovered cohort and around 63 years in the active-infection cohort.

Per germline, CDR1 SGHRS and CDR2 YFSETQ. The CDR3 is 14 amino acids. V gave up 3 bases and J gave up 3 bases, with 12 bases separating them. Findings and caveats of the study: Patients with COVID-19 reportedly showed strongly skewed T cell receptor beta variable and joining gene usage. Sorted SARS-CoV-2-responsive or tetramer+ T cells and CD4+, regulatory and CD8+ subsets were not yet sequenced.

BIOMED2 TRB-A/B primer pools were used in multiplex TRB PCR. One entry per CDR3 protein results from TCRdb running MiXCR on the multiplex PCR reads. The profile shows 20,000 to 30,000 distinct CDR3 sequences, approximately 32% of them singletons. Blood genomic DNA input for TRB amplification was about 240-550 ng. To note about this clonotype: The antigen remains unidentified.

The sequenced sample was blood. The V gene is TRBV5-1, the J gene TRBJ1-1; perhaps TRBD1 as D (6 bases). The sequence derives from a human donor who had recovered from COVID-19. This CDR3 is CASSSRGGYTEAFF. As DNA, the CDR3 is TGCGCCAGCAGCTCAAGGGGGGGGTACACTGAAGCTTTCTTT.